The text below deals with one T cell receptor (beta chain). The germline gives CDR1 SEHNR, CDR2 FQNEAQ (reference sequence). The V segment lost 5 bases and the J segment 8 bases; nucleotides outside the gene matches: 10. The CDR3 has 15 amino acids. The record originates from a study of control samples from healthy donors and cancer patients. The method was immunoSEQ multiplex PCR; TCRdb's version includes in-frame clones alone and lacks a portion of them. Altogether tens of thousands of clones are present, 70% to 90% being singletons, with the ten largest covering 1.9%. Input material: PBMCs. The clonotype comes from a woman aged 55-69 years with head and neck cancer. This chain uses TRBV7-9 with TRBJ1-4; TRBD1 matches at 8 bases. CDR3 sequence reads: CASSGSTGVGEKLFF. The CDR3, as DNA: TGTGCCAGCAGCGGGTCGACAGGGGTTGGAGAAAAACTGTTTTTT. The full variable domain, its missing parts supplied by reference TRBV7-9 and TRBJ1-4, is DTGVSQNPRHKITKRGQNVTFRCDPISEHNRLYWYRQTLGQGPEFLTYFQNEAQLEKSRLLSDRFSAERPKGSFSTLEIQRTEQGDSAMYLCASSGSTGVGEKLFFGSGTQLSVL.